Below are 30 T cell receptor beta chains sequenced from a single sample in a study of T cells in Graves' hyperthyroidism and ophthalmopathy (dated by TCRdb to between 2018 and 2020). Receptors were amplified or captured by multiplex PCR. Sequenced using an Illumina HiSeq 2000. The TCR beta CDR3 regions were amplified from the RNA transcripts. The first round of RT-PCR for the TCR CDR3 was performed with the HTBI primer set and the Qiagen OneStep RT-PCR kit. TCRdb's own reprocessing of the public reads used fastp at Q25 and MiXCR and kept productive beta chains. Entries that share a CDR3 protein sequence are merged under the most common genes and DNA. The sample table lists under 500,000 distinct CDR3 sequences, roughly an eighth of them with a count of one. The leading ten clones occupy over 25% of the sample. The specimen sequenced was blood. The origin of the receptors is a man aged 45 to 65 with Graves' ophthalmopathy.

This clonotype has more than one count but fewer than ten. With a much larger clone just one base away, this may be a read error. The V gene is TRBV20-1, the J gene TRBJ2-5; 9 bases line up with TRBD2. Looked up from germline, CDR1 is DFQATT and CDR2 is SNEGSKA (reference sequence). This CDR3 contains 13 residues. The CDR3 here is CSARGSGSETLYF. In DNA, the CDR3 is TGCAGTGCTAGAGGTAGCGGGAGTGAGACCCTGTACTTC.

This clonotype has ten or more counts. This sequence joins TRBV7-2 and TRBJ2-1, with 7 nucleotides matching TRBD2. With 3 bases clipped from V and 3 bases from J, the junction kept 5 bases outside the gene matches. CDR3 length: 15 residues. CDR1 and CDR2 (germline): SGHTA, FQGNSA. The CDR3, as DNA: TGTGCCAGCAGCTTTTCCAGGACTAGCTACAATGAGCAGTTCTTC. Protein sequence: CASSFSRTSYNEQFF.

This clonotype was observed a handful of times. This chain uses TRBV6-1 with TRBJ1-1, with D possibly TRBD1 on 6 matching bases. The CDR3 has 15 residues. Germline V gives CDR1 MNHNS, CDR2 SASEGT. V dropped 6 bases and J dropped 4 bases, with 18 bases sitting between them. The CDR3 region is CASSTIGGASTEAFF. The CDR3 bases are TGTGCCAGCAGCACCATAGGGGGGGCAAGCACTGAAGCTTTCTTT.

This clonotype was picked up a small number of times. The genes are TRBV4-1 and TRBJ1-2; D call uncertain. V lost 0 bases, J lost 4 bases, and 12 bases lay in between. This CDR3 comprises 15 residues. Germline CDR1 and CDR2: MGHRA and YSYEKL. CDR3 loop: CASSQDFPTAYGYTF. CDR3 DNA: TGCGCCAGCAGCCAAGATTTTCCCACAGCCTATGGCTACACCTTC.

The CDR3 DNA is TGTGCCAGCAGAACGACCGGGAGAATACTCTACAATGAGCAGTTCTTC. Its translation is CASRTTGRILYNEQFF. V gene TRBV6-1 combines with J gene TRBJ2-1; D is perhaps TRBD2 (6 bases). This CDR3 has 16 residues. CDR1 and CDR2 from the germline V gene are MNHNS and SASEGT. With 6 bases removed from V and 3 bases from J, the gap between germline ends came to 18 bases.

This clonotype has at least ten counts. As DNA, the CDR3 is TGTGCCAGCAGCTTAGTTGCGGGACTAGCGGGAGGGGATACGCAGTATTTT. Translation gives CASSLVAGLAGGDTQYF. This rearrangement joins TRBV7-2 to TRBJ2-3, with TRBD2 identical over 16 bases. The germline CDR1 and CDR2 sequences are SGHTA and FQGNSA. The CDR3 is 17 amino acids. J lost 6 bases, V lost 1 base, and 4 bases had no gene match.

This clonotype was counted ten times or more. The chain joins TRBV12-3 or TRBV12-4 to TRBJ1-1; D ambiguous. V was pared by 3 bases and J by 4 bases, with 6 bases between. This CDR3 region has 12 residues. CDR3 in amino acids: CASSFRPTEAFF. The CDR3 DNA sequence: TGTGCCAGCAGTTTCCGCCCCACTGAAGCTTTCTTT.

This chain's CDR3 is CSARDRRPWGEQYF. The DNA for the CDR3 is TGCAGTGCCAGGGACAGGCGACCGTGGGGGGAGCAGTACTTC. This rearrangement joins TRBV20-1 to TRBJ2-7; 8 positions match TRBD1. Per germline, CDR1 DFQATT and CDR2 SNEGSKA (reference sequence). V lost 6 bases, J lost 7 bases, and 14 bases stayed unmatched. CDR3 length: 14 amino acids.

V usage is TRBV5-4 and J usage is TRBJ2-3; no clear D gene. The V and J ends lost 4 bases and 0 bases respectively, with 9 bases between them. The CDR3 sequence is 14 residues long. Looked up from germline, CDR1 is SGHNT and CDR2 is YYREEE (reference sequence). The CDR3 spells CASSGWASTDTQYF. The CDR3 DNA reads TGTGCCAGCAGCGGCTGGGCAAGCACAGATACGCAGTATTTT.

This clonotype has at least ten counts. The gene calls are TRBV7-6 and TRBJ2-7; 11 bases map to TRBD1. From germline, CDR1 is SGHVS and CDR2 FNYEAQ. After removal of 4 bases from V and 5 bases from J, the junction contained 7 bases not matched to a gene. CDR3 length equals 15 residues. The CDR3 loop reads CASSYQDRGRDEQYF. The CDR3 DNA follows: TGTGCCAGCAGCTATCAGGACAGGGGGCGCGACGAGCAGTACTTC.

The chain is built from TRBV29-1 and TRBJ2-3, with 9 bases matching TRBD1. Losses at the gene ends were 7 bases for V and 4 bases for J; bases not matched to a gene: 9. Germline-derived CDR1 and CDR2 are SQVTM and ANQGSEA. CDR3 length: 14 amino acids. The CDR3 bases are TGCAGCGCCGTCGGGACAGGGATCCCAGATACGCAGTATTTT. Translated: CSAVGTGIPDTQYF.

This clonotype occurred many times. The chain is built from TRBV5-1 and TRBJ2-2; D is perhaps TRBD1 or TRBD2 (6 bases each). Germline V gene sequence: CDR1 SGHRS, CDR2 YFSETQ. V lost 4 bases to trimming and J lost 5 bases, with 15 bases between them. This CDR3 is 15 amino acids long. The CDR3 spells CASSVEEGVTGELFF. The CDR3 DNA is TGCGCCAGCAGCGTAGAGGAGGGGGTTACCGGGGAGCTGTTTTTT. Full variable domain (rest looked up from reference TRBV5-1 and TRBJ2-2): KAGVTQTPRYLIKTRGQQVTLSCSPISGHRSVSWYQQTPGQGLQFLFEYFSETQRNKGNFPGRFSGRQFSNSRSEMNVSTLELGDSALYLCASSVEEGVTGELFFGEGSRLTVL.

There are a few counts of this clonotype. As DNA, the CDR3 is TGTGCCACCAGCAGACCGGACAGGGGATACGAGCAGTACTTC. Amino acid sequence: CATSRPDRGYEQYF. The chain employs TRBV15 and TRBJ2-7; TRBD1 agrees at 9 bases. This CDR3 spans 14 amino acids. Germline CDR1 LNHNV, CDR2 YYDKDF (reference sequence). J lost 4 bases, V lost 2 bases, and 3 bases had no gene match.

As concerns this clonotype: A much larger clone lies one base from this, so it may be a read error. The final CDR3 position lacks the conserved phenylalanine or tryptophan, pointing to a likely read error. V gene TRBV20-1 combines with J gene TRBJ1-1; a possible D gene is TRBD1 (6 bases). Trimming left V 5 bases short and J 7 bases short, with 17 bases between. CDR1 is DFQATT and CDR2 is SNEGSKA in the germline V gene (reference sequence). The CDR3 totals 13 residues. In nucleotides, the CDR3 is TGCAGTGCTGTTGGGACATCTATGAATGAAGCTTTCTCT. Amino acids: CSAVGTSMNEAFS.

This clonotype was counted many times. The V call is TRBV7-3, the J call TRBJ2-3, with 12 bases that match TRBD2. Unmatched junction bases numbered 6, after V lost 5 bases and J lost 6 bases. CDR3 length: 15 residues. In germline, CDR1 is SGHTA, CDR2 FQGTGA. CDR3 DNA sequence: TGTGCCAGCAGCCCCGAGCTAGCGGGAGGGGATACGCAGTATTTT. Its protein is CASSPELAGGDTQYF.

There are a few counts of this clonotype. Here the CDR3 DNA reads TGCGCCAGCAGCCAAGATACGATAAGTTCCTACAATGAGCAGTTCTTC. It yields the protein CASSQDTISSYNEQFF. The chain combines TRBV4-1 with TRBJ2-1; D is uncertain. V gave up 0 bases and J gave up 1 base, with 10 bases separating them. The length of the CDR3 is 16 residues. Germline V gives CDR1 MGHRA, CDR2 YSYEKL.

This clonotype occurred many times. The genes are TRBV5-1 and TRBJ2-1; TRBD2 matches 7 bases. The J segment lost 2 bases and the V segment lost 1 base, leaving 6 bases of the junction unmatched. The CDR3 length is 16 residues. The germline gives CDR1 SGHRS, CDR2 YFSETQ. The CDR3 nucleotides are TGCGCCAGCAGCTTGTTACTAGCGCAGACCTACAATGAGCAGTTCTTC. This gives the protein CASSLLLAQTYNEQFF.

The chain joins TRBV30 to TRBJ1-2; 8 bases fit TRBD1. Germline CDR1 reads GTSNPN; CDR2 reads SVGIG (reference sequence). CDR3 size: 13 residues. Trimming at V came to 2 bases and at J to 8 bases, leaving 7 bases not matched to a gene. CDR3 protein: CAWSPDRGRGYTF. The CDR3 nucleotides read TGTGCCTGGAGTCCCGACAGGGGTCGAGGCTACACCTTC.

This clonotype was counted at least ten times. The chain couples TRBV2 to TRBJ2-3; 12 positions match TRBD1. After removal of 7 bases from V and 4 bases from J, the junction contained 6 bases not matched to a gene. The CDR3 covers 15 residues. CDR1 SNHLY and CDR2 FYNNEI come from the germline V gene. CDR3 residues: CASKRDRGQSDTQYF. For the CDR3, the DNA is TGTGCCAGCAAGAGGGACAGGGGGCAGTCAGATACGCAGTATTTT.

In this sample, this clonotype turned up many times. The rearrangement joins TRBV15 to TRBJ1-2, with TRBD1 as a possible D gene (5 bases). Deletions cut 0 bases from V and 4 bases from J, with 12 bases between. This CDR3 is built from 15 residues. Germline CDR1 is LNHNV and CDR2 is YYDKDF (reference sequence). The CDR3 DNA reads TGTGCCACCAGCAGAGATTCCGACAGCCCCTATGGCTACACCTTC. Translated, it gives CATSRDSDSPYGYTF.

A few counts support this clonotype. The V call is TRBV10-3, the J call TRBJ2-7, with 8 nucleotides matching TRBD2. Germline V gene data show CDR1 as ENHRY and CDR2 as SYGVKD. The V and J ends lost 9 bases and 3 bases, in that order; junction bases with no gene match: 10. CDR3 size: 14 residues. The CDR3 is CAIRAAGGNYEQYF. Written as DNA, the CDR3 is TGTGCCATAAGGGCGGCGGGAGGCAACTACGAGCAGTACTTC.

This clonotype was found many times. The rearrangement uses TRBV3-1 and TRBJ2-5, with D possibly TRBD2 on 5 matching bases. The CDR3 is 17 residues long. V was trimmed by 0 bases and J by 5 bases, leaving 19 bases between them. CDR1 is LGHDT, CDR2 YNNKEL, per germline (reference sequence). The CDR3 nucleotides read TGTGCCAGCAGCCAAGATTTGTTCGGGGAGAGGTTGGAGACCCAGTACTTC. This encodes CASSQDLFGERLETQYF.

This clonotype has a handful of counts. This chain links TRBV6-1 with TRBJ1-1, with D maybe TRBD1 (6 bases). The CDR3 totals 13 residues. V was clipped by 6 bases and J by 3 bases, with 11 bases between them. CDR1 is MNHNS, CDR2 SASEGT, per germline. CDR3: CASRIQGYTEAFF. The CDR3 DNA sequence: TGTGCCAGCAGAATACAGGGTTACACTGAAGCTTTCTTT.

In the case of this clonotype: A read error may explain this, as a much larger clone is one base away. CDR3 nucleotides: TGTGCCAGCACGAGGACGACAGGGATTAGCACAGATACGCGGTATTTT. This gives the protein CASTRTTGISTDTRYF. The V call is TRBV6-2 or TRBV6-3, the J call TRBJ2-3; 7 bases are a match to TRBD1. From germline, CDR1 is MNHEY and CDR2 SVGEGT. The CDR3 sequence is 16 residues long.

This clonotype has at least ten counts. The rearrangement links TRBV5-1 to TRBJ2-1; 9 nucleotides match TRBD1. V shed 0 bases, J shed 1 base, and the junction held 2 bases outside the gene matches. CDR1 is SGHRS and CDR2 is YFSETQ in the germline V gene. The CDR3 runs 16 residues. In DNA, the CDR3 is TGCGCCAGCAGCTTGGGTGGGACAGGGTCCTACAATGAGCAGTTCTTC. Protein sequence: CASSLGGTGSYNEQFF.

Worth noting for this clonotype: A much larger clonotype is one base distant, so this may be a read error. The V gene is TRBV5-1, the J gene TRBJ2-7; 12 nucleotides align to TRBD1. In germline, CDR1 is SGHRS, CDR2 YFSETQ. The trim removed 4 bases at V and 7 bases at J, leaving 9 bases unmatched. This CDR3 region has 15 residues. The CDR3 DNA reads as TGCGCCAGCAGCCCCGGGACAGGGGGCATGTATGAGCAGTACTTC. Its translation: CASSPGTGGMYEQYF.

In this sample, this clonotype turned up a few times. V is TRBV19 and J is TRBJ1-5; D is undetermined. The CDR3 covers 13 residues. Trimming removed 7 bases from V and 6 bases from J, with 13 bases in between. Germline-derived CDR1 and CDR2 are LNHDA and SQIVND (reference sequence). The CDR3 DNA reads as TGTGCCAGTAATGGGGTTTTCGGTCAGCCCCAGCATTTT. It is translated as CASNGVFGQPQHF. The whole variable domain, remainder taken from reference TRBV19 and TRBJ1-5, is DGGITQSPKYLFRKEGQNVTLSCEQNLNHDAMYWYRQDPGQGLRLIYYSQIVNDFQKGDIAEGYSVSREKKESFPLTVTSAQKNPTAFYLCASNGVFGQPQHFGDGTRLSIL.

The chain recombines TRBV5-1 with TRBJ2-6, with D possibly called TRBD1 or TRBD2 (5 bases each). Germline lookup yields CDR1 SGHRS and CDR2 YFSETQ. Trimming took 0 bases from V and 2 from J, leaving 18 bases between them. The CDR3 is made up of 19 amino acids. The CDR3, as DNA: TGCGCCAGCAGCTTGGCGGCGGGCAGGGTGACTCCTGGGGCCAACGTCCTGACTTTC. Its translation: CASSLAAGRVTPGANVLTF.

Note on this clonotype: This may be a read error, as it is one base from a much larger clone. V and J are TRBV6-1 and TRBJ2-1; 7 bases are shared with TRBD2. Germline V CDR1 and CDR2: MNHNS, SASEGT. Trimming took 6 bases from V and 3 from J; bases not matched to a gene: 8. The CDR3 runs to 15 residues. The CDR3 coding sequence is TGTGCCAGCAGGCCCCTAGCGGAAAGCTACAATGAGCAGTTCTTC. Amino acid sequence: CASRPLAESYNEQFF.

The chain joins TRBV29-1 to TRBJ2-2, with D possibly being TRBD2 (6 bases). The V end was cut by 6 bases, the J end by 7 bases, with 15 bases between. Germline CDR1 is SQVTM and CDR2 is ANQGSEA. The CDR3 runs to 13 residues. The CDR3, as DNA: TGCAGCGTGACGACTAGGACTGACGGGGAGCTGTTTTTT. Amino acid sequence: CSVTTRTDGELFF.